This T cell receptor (beta chain) was obtained from a study of blood T cell repertoires in COVID-19 (dated by TCRdb to about 2020). In terms of the full investigation: Collaborator samples came from the United States, Italy and Spain and covered acute and convalescent phases of COVID-19. The material from the prospective study consisted of cDNA or gDNA derived from T cells, B-cell-depleted T cells, or PBMCs. Subjects who had been exposed to COVID-19, were actively infected with it, or had recovered from it provided the deeply sampled blood TCRbeta repertoires that made up the dataset. The repertoires were released in a freely available public database meant as a resource for research on the immune response to SARS-CoV-2. The samples were drawn from the first 160 participants of the ongoing ImmuneRACE study and from some 1,300 subjects provided by 6 global collaborators. A de-identified subject ID, COVID-19 status, age in years and sex were almost always included in the sample metadata. HLA class I and class II types, where available, came from metadata supplied by the sample provider rather than from assay-based typing. What the study reported, not specific to this receptor: The amount of clinical and demographic metadata varied by source and participant and was provided uncurated.

Collaborating institutions collected whole blood in K2EDTA tubes following their own protocols. For TCRbeta analysis, collaborator samples were shipped as frozen whole blood, as isolated PBMCs, or as DNA extracted from either sample type. The CDR3, from cysteine to phenylalanine, totals 13 residues. Here the CDR3 DNA is all that survives: 39 bases in frame from base 1. CDR1 MNHEY and CDR2 SVGAGI are derived from the germline V gene. Deletion took 4 bases off V and 1 base off J, with a span of 7 bases between the germline ends. A note on this clone: This receptor's antigen is unknown. Base qualities are not provided; no much larger clone lies one nucleotide away.

TCRbeta CDR3 regions were amplified from genomic DNA by means of the immunoSEQ Assay, a bias-controlled multiplex PCR. In the paper's pipeline: The number of nucleated cells in each sample was estimated from the amplification of reference gene primers within the assay. Sequence reads were collapsed and filtered to measure the absolute abundance of every unique TCRbeta CDR3 rearrangement. For each sample, productive Simpson clonality was calculated by taking the square root of Simpson's diversity index across productive rearrangements. Here the immuneACCESS table is served through TCRdb, limited to in-frame sequences with V and J called. Missing clones are a known gap in these copies; in checked studies unresolved V genes cover under half, and the rest lacks a known reason. V and J calls and clone size are as listed in that table; D and trimming were resolved from the DNA. This sample gives 140,000 to 150,000 clones in total; over 75% of them show up just once. The ten biggest clones cover over 35% of the sample.

Sequencing used peripheral blood. The chain was built from TRBV6-5 and TRBJ1-1; no D gene can be assigned with confidence. This receptor was obtained from a human donor in a cohort sampled during active COVID-19. For the CDR3, the sequence is CASSWAGNTEAFF. In nucleotide form, the sequence is TGTGCCAGCAGTTGGGCCGGGAACACTGAAGCTTTCTTT.